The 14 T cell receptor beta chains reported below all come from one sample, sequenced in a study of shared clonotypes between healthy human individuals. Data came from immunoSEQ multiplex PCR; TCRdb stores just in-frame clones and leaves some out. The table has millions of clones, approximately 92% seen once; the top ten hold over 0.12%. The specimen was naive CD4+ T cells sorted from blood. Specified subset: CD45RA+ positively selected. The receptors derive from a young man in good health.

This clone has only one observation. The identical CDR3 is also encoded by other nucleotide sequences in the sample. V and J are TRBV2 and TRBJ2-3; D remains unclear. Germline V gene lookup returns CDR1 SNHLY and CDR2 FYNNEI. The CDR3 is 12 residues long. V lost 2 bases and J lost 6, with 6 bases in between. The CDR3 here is CASSEPPDTQYF. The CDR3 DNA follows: TGTGCCAGCAGTGAACCGCCTGATACGCAGTATTTT. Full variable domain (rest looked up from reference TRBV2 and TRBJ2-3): EPEVTQTPSHQVTQMGQEVILRCVPISNHLYFYWYRQILGQKVEFLVSFYNNEISEKSEIFDDQFSVERPDGSNFTLKIRSTKLEDSAMYFCASSEPPDTQYFGPGTRLTVL.

DNA for the CDR3: TGTGCCAGCAGCCCTCAGGTGGACTATGGCTACACCTTC. This translates into CASSPQVDYGYTF. The rearrangement joins TRBV7-9 to TRBJ1-2; D ambiguous. Germline-derived CDR1 and CDR2 are SEHNR and FQNEAQ (reference sequence). V was trimmed by 5 bases and J by 3 bases, leaving 10 bases between them. CDR3 length: 13 residues.

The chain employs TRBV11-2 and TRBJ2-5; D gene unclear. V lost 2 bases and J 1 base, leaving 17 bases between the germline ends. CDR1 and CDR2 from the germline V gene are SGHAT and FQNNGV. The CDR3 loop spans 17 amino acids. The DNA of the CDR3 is TGTGCCAGCAGCTTATCAAGCCCCAGCGTTTCCCAAGAGACCCAGTACTTC. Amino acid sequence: CASSLSSPSVSQETQYF.

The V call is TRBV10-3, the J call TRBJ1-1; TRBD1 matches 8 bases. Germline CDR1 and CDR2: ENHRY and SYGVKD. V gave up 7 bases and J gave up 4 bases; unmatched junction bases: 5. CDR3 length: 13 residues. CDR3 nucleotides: TGTGCCATCAAGACGGACAGGGCCACTGAAGCTTTCTTT. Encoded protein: CAIKTDRATEAFF.

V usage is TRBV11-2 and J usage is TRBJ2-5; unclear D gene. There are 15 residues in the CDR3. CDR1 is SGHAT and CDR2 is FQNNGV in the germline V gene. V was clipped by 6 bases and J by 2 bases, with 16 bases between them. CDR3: CASRRNPMAQETQYF. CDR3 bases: TGTGCCAGCAGGCGAAACCCGATGGCGCAAGAGACCCAGTACTTC. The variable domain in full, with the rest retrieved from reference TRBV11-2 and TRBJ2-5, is EAGVAQSPRYKIIEKRQSVAFWCNPISGHATLYWYQQILGQGPKLLIQFQNNGVVDDSQLPKDRFSAERLKGVDSTLKIQPAKLEDSAVYLCASRRNPMAQETQYFGPGTRLLVL.

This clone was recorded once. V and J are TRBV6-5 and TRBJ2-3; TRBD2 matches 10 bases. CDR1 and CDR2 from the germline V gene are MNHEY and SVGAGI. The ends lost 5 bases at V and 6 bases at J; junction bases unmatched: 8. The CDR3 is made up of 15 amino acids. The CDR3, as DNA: TGTGCCAGCAGTCTTACCCGAGCGGGAGGGGATACGCAGTATTTT. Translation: CASSLTRAGGDTQYF.

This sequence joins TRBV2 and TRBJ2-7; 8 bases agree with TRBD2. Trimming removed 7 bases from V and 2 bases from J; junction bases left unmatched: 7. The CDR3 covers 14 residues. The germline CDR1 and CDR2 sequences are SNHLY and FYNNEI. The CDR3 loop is CASKERESPYEQYF. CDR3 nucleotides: TGTGCCAGCAAAGAGCGGGAGTCCCCCTACGAGCAGTACTTC.

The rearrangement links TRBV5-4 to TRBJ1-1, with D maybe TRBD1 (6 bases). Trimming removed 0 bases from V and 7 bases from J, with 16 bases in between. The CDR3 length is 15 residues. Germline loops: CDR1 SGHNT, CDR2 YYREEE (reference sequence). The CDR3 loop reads CASSLVRGGQGEAFF. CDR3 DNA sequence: TGTGCCAGCAGCTTGGTTCGCGGGGGGCAGGGTGAAGCTTTCTTT.

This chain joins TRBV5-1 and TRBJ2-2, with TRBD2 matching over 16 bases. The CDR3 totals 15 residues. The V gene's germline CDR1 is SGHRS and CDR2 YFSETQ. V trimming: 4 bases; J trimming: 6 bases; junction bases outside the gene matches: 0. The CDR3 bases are TGCGCCAGCAGCGGGACTAGCGGGAGGGCCGGGGAGCTGTTTTTT. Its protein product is CASSGTSGRAGELFF.

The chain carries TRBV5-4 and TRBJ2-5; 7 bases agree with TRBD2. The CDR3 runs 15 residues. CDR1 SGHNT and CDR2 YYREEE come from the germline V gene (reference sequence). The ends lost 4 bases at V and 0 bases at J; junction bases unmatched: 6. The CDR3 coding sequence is TGTGCCAGCAGCGGGGGGGTGCGGGACCAAGAGACCCAGTACTTC. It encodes CASSGGVRDQETQYF. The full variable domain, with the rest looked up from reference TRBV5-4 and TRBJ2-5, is ETGVTQSPTHLIKTRGQQVTLRCSSQSGHNTVSWYQQALGQGPQFIFQYYREEENGRGNFPPRFSGLQFPNYSSELNVNALELDDSALYLCASSGGVRDQETQYFGPGTRLLVL.

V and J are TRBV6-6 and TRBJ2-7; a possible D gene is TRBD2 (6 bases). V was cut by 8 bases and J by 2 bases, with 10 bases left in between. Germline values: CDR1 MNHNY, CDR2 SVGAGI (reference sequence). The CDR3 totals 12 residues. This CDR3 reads CASLSGTYEQYF. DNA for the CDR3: TGTGCCAGCCTTAGCGGTACCTACGAGCAGTACTTC.

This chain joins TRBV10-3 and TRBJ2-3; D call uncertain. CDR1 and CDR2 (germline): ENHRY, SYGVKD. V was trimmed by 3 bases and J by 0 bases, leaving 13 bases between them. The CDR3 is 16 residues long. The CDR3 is CAISDSGTLSTDTQYF. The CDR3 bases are TGTGCCATCAGTGACTCCGGTACACTCAGCACAGATACGCAGTATTTT.

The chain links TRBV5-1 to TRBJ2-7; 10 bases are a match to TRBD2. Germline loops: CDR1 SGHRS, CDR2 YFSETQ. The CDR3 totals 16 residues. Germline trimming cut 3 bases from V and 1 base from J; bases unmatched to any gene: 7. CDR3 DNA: TGCGCCAGCAGCTCTAAATTTAGCGGGGGGTCCTACGAGCAGTACTTC. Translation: CASSSKFSGGSYEQYF.

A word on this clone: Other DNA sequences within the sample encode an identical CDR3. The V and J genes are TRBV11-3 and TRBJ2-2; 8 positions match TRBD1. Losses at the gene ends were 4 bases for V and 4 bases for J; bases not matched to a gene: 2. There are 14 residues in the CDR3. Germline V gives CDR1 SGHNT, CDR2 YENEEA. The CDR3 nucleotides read TGTGCCAGCAGCTCCGACAGGGGCACCGGGGAGCTGTTTTTT. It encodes CASSSDRGTGELFF. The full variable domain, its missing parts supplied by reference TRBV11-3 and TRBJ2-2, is EAGVVQSPRYKIIEKKQPVAFWCNPISGHNTLYWYLQNLGQGPELLIRYENEEAVDDSQLPKDRFSAERLKGVDSTLKIQPAELGDSAVYLCASSSDRGTGELFFGEGSRLTVL.